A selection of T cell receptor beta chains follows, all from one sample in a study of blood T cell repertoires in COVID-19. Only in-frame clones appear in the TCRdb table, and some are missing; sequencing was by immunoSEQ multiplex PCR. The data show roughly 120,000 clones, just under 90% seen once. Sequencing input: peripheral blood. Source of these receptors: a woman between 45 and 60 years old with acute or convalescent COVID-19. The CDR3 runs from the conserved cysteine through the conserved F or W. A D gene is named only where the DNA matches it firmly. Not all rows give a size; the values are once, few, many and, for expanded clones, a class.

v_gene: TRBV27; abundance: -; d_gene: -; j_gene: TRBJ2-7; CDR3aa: CASSFSSSYEQYF; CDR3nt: TGTGCCAGCAGTTTTTCCAGCTCCTACGAGCAGTACTTC
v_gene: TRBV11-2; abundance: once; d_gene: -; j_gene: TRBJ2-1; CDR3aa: CASSLRQDSSYNEQFF; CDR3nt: TGTGCCAGCAGCCTCCGACAGGACAGCTCCTACAATGAGCAGTTCTTC
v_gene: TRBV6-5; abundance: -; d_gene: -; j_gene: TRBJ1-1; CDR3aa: CASSSPAGRTEAFF; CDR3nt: TGTGCCAGCAGTTCTCCGGCAGGTAGGACTGAAGCTTTCTTT
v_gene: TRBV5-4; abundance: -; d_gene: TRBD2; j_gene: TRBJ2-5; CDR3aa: CASSIGGGRETQYF; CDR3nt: TGTGCCAGCAGCATCGGTGGCGGGAGAGAGACCCAGTACTTC
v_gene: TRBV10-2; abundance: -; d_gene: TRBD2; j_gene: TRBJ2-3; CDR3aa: CASSLTSGNTDTQYF; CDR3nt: TGCGCCAGCAGCCTGACTAGCGGTAACACAGATACGCAGTATTTT
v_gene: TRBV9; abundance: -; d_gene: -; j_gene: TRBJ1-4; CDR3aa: CASSATGRDSEKLFF; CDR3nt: TGTGCCAGCAGCGCTACAGGGAGGGACTCTGAAAAACTGTTTTTT
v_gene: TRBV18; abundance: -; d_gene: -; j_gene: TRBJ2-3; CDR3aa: CASSPDQGSDTQYF; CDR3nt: TGTGCCAGCTCACCAGATCAGGGTTCAGATACGCAGTATTTT
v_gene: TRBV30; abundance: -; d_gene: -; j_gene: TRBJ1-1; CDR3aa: CAWSVQRNTEAFF; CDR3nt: TGTGCCTGGAGTGTACAACGGAACACTGAAGCTTTCTTT
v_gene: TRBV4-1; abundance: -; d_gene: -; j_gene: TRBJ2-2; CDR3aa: CASSQVTGAVGELFF; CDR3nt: TGCGCCAGCAGCCAAGTAACGGGAGCGGTCGGGGAGCTGTTTTTT
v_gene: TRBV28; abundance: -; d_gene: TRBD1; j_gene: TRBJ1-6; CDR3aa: CASSLSGGGGDSSYNSPLHF; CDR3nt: TGTGCCAGCAGCCTCTCAGGGGGAGGTGGCGATAGCTCCTATAATTCACCCCTCCACTTT
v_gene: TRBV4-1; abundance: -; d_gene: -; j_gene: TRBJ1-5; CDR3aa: CASSQVPGRMDQPQHF; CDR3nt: TGCGCCAGCAGCCAAGTTCCGGGAAGAATGGATCAGCCCCAGCATTTT
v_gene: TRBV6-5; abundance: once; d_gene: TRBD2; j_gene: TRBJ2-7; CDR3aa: CASSTTSGTYEQYF; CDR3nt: TGTGCCAGCAGTACTACTAGCGGGACCTACGAGCAGTACTTC
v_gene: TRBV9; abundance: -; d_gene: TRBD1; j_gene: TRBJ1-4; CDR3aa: CASSPQTGGDEKLFF; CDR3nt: TGTGCCAGCAGCCCCCAGACAGGGGGCGATGAAAAACTGTTTTTT
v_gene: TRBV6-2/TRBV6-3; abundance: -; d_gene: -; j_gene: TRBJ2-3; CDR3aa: CASSYSHSTDTQYF; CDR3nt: TGTGCCAGCAGTTACTCGCACTCCACAGATACGCAGTATTTT
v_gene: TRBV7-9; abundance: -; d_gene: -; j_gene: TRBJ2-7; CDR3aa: CASSNSPVYYEQYF; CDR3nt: TGTGCCAGCAGCAATTCTCCAGTATACTACGAGCAGTACTTC
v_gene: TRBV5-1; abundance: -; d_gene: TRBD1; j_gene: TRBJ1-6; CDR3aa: CASSSTGGKGNSPLHF; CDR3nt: TGCGCCAGCAGCTCGACAGGGGGCAAAGGTAATTCACCCCTCCACTTT
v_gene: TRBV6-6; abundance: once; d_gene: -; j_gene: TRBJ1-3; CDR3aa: CASSYLQANSGNTIYF; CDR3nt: TGTGCCAGCAGTTACCTACAGGCTAACTCTGGAAACACCATATATTTT
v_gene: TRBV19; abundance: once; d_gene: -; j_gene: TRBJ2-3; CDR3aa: CASSSAGRASDTQYF; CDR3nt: TGTGCCAGTTCTTCGGCGGGGCGAGCCTCAGATACGCAGTATTTT
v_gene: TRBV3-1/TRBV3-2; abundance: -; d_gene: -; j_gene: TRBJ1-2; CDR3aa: CASSHKILIYGYTF; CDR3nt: TGTGCCAGCAGCCACAAGATTCTAATCTATGGCTACACCTTC
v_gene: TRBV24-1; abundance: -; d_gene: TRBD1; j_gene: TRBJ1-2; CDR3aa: CATSDRPGQGAEDGYTF; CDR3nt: TGTGCCACCAGTGATCGACCGGGACAGGGGGCGGAGGATGGCTACACCTTC
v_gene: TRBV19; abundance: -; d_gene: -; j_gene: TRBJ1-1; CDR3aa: CASSIELRTGGAFF; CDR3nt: TGTGCCAGTAGTATAGAATTAAGGACGGGGGGGGCTTTCTTT
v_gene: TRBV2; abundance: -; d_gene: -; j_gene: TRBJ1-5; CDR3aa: CASSLEGVQPQHF; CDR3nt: TGTGCCAGCAGCCTTGAAGGGGTTCAGCCCCAGCATTTT
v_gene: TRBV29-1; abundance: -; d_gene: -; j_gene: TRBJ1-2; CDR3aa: CSVLLQESGYTF; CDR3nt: TGCAGCGTCCTATTACAGGAGAGCGGCTACACCTTC
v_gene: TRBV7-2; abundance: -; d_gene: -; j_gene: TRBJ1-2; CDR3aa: CASSPTRFHPYGYTF; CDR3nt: TGTGCCAGCAGCCCTACGCGGTTCCACCCCTATGGCTACACCTTC
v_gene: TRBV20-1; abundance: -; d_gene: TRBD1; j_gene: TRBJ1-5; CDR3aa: CSASRGPSVNQPQHF; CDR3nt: TGCAGTGCTAGTAGGGGGCCCTCGGTCAATCAGCCCCAGCATTTT
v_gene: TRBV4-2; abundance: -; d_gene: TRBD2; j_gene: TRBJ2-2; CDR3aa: CASSHEASGRADGELFF; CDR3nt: TGTGCCAGCAGCCACGAAGCTAGCGGGAGGGCCGACGGGGAGCTGTTTTTT
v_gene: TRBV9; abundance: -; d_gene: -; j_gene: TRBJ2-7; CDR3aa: CASSVGGLLGEQYF; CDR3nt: TGTGCCAGCAGCGTAGGAGGGTTGCTGGGGGAGCAGTACTTC
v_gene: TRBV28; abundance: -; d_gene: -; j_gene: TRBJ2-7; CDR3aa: CASRVQGPNYEQYF; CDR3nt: TGTGCCAGCAGGGTTCAGGGCCCAAACTACGAGCAGTACTTC
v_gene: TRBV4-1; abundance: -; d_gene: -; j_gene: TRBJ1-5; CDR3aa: CASSPSTDQPQHF; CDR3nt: TGCGCCAGCAGCCCTTCGACAGATCAGCCCCAGCATTTT
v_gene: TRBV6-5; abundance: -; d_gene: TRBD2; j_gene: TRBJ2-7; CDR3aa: CASSYSASGGTYEQYF; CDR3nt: TGTGCCAGCAGTTACTCTGCTAGCGGGGGAACCTACGAGCAGTACTTC
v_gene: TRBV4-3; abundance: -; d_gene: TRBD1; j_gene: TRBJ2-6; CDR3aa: CASSRGQFSSGANVLTF; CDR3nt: TGCGCCAGCAGCCGGGGACAGTTTTCCTCTGGGGCCAACGTCCTGACTTTC
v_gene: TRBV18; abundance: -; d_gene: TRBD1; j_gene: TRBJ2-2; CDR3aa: CASSSGQGTTGELFF; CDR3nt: TGTGCCAGCTCTTCTGGACAGGGCACCACCGGGGAGCTGTTTTTT
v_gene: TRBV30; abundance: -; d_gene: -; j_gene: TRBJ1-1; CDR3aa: CAWTRDTTEAFF; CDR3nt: TGTGCCTGGACCAGGGATACGACTGAAGCTTTCTTT
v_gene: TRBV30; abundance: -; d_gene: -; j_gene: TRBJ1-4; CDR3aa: CALVSGSNEKLFF; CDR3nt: TGTGCCCTTGTAAGCGGCTCTAATGAAAAACTGTTTTTT
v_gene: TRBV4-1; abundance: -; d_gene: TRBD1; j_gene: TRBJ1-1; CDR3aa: CASSQVSFRGWTEAFF; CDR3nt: TGCGCCAGCAGCCAAGTGTCGTTCAGGGGGTGGACTGAAGCTTTCTTT
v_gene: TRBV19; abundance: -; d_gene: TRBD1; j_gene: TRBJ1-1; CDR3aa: CASSIGGQTNTEAFF; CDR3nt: TGTGCCAGTAGTATAGGGGGACAGACGAACACTGAAGCTTTCTTT
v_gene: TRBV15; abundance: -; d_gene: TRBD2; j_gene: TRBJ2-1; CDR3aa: CATSPLAGGPNEQFF; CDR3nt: TGTGCCACCAGCCCACTAGCGGGAGGGCCGAATGAGCAGTTCTTC
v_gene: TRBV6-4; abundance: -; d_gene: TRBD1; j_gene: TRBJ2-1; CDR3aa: CANLRQGAFNEQFF; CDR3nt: TGTGCCAACCTCCGACAGGGGGCATTCAATGAGCAGTTCTTC
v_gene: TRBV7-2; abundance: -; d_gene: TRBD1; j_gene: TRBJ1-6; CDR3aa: CASSPAGQGNSPLHF; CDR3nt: TGTGCCAGCAGCCCGGCGGGACAGGGCAATTCACCCCTCCACTTT
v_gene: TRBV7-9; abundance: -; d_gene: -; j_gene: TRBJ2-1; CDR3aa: CASSLAQRGINEQFF; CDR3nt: TGTGCCAGCAGCTTAGCTCAGAGAGGGATCAATGAGCAGTTCTTC
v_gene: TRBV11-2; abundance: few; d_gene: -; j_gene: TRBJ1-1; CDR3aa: CASSPDGANTEAFF; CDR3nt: TGTGCCAGCAGCCCCGATGGGGCGAACACTGAAGCTTTCTTT
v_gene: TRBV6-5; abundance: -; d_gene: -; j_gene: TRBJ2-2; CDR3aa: CASTASANTGELFF; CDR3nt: TGTGCCAGCACTGCCAGCGCGAACACCGGGGAGCTGTTTTTT
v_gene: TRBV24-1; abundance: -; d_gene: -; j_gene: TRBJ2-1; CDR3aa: CATSDINEQFF; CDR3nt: TGTGCCACCAGTGATATAAATGAGCAGTTCTTC
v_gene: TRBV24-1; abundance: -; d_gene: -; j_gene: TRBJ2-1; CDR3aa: CATSSTESGLWGNNEQFF; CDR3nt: TGTGCCACCAGCTCGACAGAGTCAGGGCTCTGGGGTAACAATGAGCAGTTCTTC
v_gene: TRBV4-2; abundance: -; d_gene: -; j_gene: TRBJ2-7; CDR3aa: CASSQRGAGYEQYF; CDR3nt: TGTGCCAGCAGCCAACGGGGTGCCGGCTACGAGCAGTACTTC
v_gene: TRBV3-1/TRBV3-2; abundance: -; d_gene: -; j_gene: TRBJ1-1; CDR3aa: CASRQRDSGWTEAFF; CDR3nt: TGTGCCAGCAGGCAACGAGATTCAGGGTGGACTGAAGCTTTCTTT
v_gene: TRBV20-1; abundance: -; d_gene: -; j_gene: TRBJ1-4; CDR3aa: CSAPVGEKLFF; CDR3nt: TGCAGTGCTCCCGTCGGTGAAAAACTGTTTTTT
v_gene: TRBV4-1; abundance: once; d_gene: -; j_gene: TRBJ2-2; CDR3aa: CASRKQGTGELFF; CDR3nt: TGCGCCAGCAGGAAACAGGGTACCGGGGAGCTGTTTTTT